There are many counts of the clone carrying this TCR beta chain. Its specificity is not known. This sample was taken from a study of neurological immune-mediated disorders. Notes on the study in general: None of the CDR3 amino acid sequences of expanded clones were shared across subjects, and this suggested private repertoires in all groups. Phylogenetic grouping assigned the repertoires of 18 of 34 multiple sclerosis patients to a single cluster of related CDR3 sequences. This cluster may be a repertoire-level signature. HTLV-1-associated myelopathy had the most TCR clonal expansion, and multiple sclerosis had the least, less than healthy controls.

The cDNA was synthesized by means of template-switch 5'RACE, which was carried out with 10-nucleotide random UMIs. Each CDR3 protein gets one entry after TCRdb re-called the 5' RACE reads with MiXCR. The sample has 55,000 to 70,000 distinct CDR3 sequences; roughly 3.9% are singletons. The CDR3 has 16 amino acids. J lost 5 bases, V lost 6 bases, and 10 bases had no gene match. The V and J genes are TRBV12-3 or TRBV12-4 and TRBJ2-3; 11 bases match TRBD2. This sequence was found in a man aged 25-40 years with multiple sclerosis. Sequencing was done on a sample of PBMCs. Written as DNA, the CDR3 is TGTGCCAGCAGACCCCTAGCGGGGGGCTTCGGAGATACGCAGTATTTT. This translates into CASRPLAGGFGDTQYF.